The T cell receptor beta chain described here comes from a study of T cell responses to AZD1222 COVID-19 vaccine. Overall study results and limits: Repertoire samples came only from after the peak T cell response. Spike was spanned by vaccine-associated CD4 TCRs, which were dominant at 160-218 and 743-854. Females made up more of the donors, who were largely white British, and clonal diversity may have come out too low.

Libraries were prepared by immunoSEQ multiplex PCR; TCRdb keeps only in-frame clonotypes and omits some of them. The sample holds approximately 200,000 clones; about nine tenths are singletons and the top ten take around 3.7%. Remarks on this clone: Its antigen is currently unknown.

Germline-derived CDR1 and CDR2 are SNHLY and FYNNEI. V was clipped by 6 bases and J by 5 bases, with 11 bases between them. This CDR3 contains 13 residues. This chain joins TRBV2 and TRBJ1-5; D is undetermined. The input for sequencing was peripheral blood, taken 28 days after the second AZD1222 dose. The receptor was isolated from an adult who received the AZD1222 COVID-19 vaccine. The CDR3: CASRAGWDQPQHF. The CDR3 DNA follows: TGTGCCAGCAGGGCGGGGTGGGATCAGCCCCAGCATTTT.